Listed below are T cell receptor beta chains from one sample, sequenced in a study of blood T cell repertoires in COVID-19. TCRdb's copy holds only in-frame clones and misses some; the assay was immunoSEQ multiplex PCR. The sample includes about 27,000 clones, about 91% of them seen just once. The specimen was peripheral blood. The receptors were sampled from a human donor with active COVID-19. The donor label of this sample is uncertain. CDR3s include the opening cysteine and the closing phenylalanine or tryptophan. A D gene is named only where the DNA matches it firmly. The size of a clone is reported for some rows only, either as once, few or many, or as a class for expanded clones.

d_call	v_call	cdr3_length	clone_size	j_call	cdr3_aa	cdr3_nt
TRBD1	TRBV19	16	-	TRBJ2-5	CASSMGVQGSPETQYF	TGTGCCAGTAGTATGGGCGTACAGGGGAGCCCAGAGACCCAGTACTTC
TRBD1	TRBV27	19	-	TRBJ2-5	CASSAGQGYDSGGQETQYF	TGTGCCAGCAGTGCCGGACAGGGATATGACAGTGGTGGCCAAGAGACCCAGTACTTC
TRBD1	TRBV28	16	once	TRBJ1-5	CASSPPGGAGNQPQHF	TGTGCCAGCAGTCCGCCAGGGGGCGCGGGCAATCAGCCCCAGCATTTT
-	TRBV5-1	15	-	TRBJ2-3	CASSPKAQVTDTQYF	TGCGCCAGCAGCCCTAAGGCGCAGGTCACAGATACGCAGTATTTT
-	TRBV7-9	17	once	TRBJ2-1	CASSLDRGLPGHNEQFF	TGTGCCAGCAGCTTAGACCGGGGACTTCCTGGGCACAATGAGCAGTTCTTC
TRBD1	TRBV19	16	-	TRBJ1-2	CASSIKTGTGDYGYTF	TGTGCCAGTAGTATAAAGACCGGGACAGGGGACTATGGCTACACCTTC
TRBD1	TRBV5-6	15	once	TRBJ1-3	CASSYPGTGGNTIYF	TGTGCCAGCAGCTACCCCGGGACAGGGGGAAACACCATATATTTT
-	TRBV6-4	13	once	TRBJ2-2	CASSASFTGELFF	TGTGCCAGCAGCGCCAGTTTCACCGGGGAGCTGTTTTTT
-	TRBV4-3	14	-	TRBJ2-1	CASSQVTGIIEQFF	TGCGCCAGCAGCCAAGTAACGGGAATAATAGAGCAGTTCTTC
-	TRBV12-3/TRBV12-4	13	-	TRBJ2-7	CASSLNRAVEQYF	TGTGCCAGCAGTTTAAACAGGGCGGTCGAGCAGTACTTC
-	TRBV27	15	-	TRBJ1-2	CASSSMHSNNYGYTF	TGTGCCAGCAGTTCCATGCATAGCAACAACTATGGCTACACCTTC
TRBD2	TRBV29-1	15	-	TRBJ2-7	CSVGTSGAYPYEQYF	TGCAGCGTGGGGACTAGCGGGGCTTATCCCTACGAGCAGTACTTC
TRBD2	TRBV4-1	18	-	TRBJ2-1	CASSQVLAGALGDNEQFF	TGCGCCAGCAGCCAAGTCCTAGCGGGAGCCCTTGGGGACAATGAGCAGTTCTTC
TRBD2	TRBV10-3	23	-	TRBJ2-1	CAISGPGTSGTKGRDSSYNEQFF	TGTGCCATCAGTGGTCCCGGGACTAGCGGGACCAAAGGTCGGGATTCCTCCTACAATGAGCAGTTCTTC
-	TRBV7-2	15	once	TRBJ1-5	CASSLGVGGGQPQHF	TGTGCCAGCAGCTTAGGAGTTGGCGGGGGTCAGCCCCAGCATTTT
TRBD1	TRBV6-2/TRBV6-3	15	-	TRBJ2-7	CASSYEAGGVYEQYF	TGTGCCAGCAGTTACGAGGCAGGGGGAGTGTACGAGCAGTACTTC